The T cell receptor beta chain under discussion was sequenced for a study of breast tumors, draining lymph nodes, adjacent tissues. Of note for this clonotype: Its antigen is not known.

The lymph nodes were axillary draining lymph nodes from breast cancer patients. The CDR3 has 20 residues. Germline V gene lookup returns CDR1 LNHNV and CDR2 YYDKDF (reference sequence). The V and J ends lost 3 bases and 0 bases respectively, with 25 bases between them. Study results and limitations: Luminal-like breast cancer showed significantly greater tumor-nontumor repertoire similarity than basal-like breast cancer did. Tumor T cell lymph node origin was a supported hypothesis, not proven. Most tumor T cells seemingly derive from lymph node, then expand in tumor. Compared with lymph nodes, tumors were less diverse; compared with nontumor tissue, more.

TCRdb independently ran MiXCR on the multiplex PCR reads; one entry per CDR3 protein. The repertoire holds about 230,000 distinct CDR3 sequences, with 32% as singletons. This chain joins TRBV15 and TRBJ2-3, with D perhaps matching TRBD2 (6 bases). The sequence was obtained from a female donor with breast cancer. Some clones in this sample may be carry-over from other donors' samples. Sequencing was carried out using axillary lymph node tissue. CDR3 in DNA: TGTGCCACCAGCAGCTTTAAATCTATCGCGGGACGTACTAGCACAGATACGCAGTATTTT. Its protein product is CATSSFKSIAGRTSTDTQYF.